The clone carrying this TCR beta chain was seen more than once but under ten times. The germline CDR1 and CDR2 sequences are SEHNR and FQNEAQ (reference sequence). Between the trimmed V and J ends, which lost 0 bases and 1 base, there was a span of 6 bases. The CDR3 has 14 residues. These data come from a study of identical twins. TCRdb processed the 5' RACE reads anew with MiXCR; each CDR3 protein has one entry. In the table there are under 300,000 distinct CDR3 sequences, around 8.3% of which are singletons. The same sample was also studied in work on yellow fever vaccine responses in identical twins.

The chain links TRBV7-9 to TRBJ2-5; D not resolved. The sample consisted of CD8+ T cells sorted from blood. The sequence was obtained from a young woman in good health. As DNA, the CDR3 is TGTGCCAGCAGCTTAGCTTGGCCCCAAGAGACCCAGTACTTC. Translation: CASSLAWPQETQYF.